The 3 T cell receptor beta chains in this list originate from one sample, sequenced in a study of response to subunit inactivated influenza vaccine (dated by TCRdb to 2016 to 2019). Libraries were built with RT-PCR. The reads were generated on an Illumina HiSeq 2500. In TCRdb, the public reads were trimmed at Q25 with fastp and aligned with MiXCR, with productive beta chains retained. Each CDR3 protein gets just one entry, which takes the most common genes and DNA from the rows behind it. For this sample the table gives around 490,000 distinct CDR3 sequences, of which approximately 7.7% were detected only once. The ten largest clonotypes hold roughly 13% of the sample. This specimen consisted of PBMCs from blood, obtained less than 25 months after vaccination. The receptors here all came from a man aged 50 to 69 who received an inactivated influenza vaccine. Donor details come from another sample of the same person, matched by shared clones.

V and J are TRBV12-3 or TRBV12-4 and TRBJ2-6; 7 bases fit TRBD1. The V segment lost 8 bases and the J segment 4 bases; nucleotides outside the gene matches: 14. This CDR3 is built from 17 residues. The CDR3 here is CASSSTGVPPGANVLTF. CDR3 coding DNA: TGTGCCAGCTCGTCAACAGGGGTACCGCCAGGGGCCAACGTCCTGACTTTC.

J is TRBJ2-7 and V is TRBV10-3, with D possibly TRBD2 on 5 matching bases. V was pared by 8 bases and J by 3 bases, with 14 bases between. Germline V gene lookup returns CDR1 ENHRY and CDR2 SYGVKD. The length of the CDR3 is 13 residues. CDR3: CAIARVQDYEQYF. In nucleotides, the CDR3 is TGTGCCATCGCGAGGGTTCAAGACTACGAGCAGTACTTC.

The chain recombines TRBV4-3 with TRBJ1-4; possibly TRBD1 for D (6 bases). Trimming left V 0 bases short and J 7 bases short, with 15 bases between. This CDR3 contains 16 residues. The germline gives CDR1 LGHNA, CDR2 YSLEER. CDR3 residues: CASSQDRTGKGEKLFF. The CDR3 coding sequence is TGCGCCAGCAGCCAAGACCGCACAGGGAAGGGTGAAAAACTGTTTTTT.